The clone carrying this T cell receptor beta chain showed up many times. The target antigen is unknown. The data derive from a study of response to subunit inactivated influenza vaccine. Findings and limits, study-wide: The authors suggested that few new T cells are recruited per seasonal influenza vaccination.

With V trimmed by 4 bases and J by 2 bases, 6 bases remained unmatched. The CDR3 is 16 amino acids. Germline CDR1 LGHNA, CDR2 YSLEER. One entry per CDR3 protein results from TCRdb running MiXCR on the RT-PCR reads. The sample lists approximately 700,000 distinct CDR3 sequences, over 11% occurring once. Sequenced material: PBMCs from blood, taken roughly 15 days before vaccination. The chain combines TRBV4-3 with TRBJ2-1; 9 bases match TRBD2. The source is a man aged 50-59 years who received an inactivated influenza vaccine. This CDR3 is CASSLYSGGTYNEQFF. The CDR3 DNA reads as TGCGCCAGCAGCCTATATAGCGGGGGAACCTACAATGAGCAGTTCTTC.